This TCR beta chain emerged from a study of T cell repertoires in cytomegalovirus infection. The CDR3 has 15 amino acids. Germline V gives CDR1 LGHNT, CDR2 FRNRAP. V was clipped by 1 base and J by 9 bases; unmatched bases: 7. TCRdb analysed the reads with MiXCR anew, one entry per CDR3 protein. The table shows almost 550,000 distinct CDR3 sequences, with 16% occurring only once. The sequenced sample was CD8+ T cells from PBMCs. This clonotype was sampled from a human donor in good health (CMV status not recorded). Some clones in this sample may be carry-over from other donors' samples. The V gene is TRBV12-5, the J gene TRBJ1-1; 11 bases are a match to TRBD1. In DNA, the CDR3 is TGTGCTAGTGGTTTGGGGACAGGGGGCGCACCGCAAGCTTTCTTT. This sequence encodes CASGLGTGGAPQAFF.